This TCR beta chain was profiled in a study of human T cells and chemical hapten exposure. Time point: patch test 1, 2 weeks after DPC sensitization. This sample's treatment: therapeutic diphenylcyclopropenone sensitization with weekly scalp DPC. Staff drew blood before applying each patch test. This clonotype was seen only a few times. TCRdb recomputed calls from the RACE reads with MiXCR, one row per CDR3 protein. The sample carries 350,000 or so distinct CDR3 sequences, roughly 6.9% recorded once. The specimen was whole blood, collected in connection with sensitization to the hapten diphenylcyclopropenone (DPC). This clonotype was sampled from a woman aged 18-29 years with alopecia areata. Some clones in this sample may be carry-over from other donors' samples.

CDR3 bases: TGTGCCAGCAGCTTAGGACAGGGGACTAATCAGCCCCAGCATTTT. Encoded protein: CASSLGQGTNQPQHF. This chain connects TRBV7-9 to TRBJ1-5; TRBD1 agrees at 8 bases. The CDR3 contains 15 residues. V lost 1 base to trimming and J lost 4 bases; unmatched junction nucleotides: 3. The germline V gene has CDR1 SEHNR and CDR2 FQNEAQ (reference sequence).